A single TCR beta chain is shown here with its context. Its antigen is still unknown. These data are taken from a study of breast tumors, draining lymph nodes, adjacent tissues. The study's findings and limits: The lymph node origin of tumor T cells was framed as consistent with a hypothesis, not demonstrated.

This CDR3 spans 17 amino acids. Germline CDR1 is LGHDT and CDR2 is YNNKEL (reference sequence). The V gene lost 1 base and the J gene lost 0 bases, with 13 bases spanning the gap. TCRdb re-called the multiplex PCR reads through MiXCR, storing one row per CDR3 protein. The table records 150,000 to 200,000 distinct CDR3 sequences, about 30% of them present only once. Samples came from axillary lymph nodes draining the breast cancer. Sequenced sample: axillary lymph node tissue. The TCR comes from a female donor with breast cancer. Some clones in this sample may be carry-over from other donors' samples. The J gene is TRBJ2-1, the V gene TRBV3-1; tentative D call: TRBD2 (6 bases). For the CDR3, the DNA is TGTGCCAGCAGCCAAGTCGGCGGGGCTAGCTCCTACAATGAGCAGTTCTTC. Amino acid sequence: CASSQVGGASSYNEQFF.